The 14 T cell receptor beta chains in this list originate from one sample, sequenced in a study of beta chain features in type 1 diabetes. cDNA synthesis used the whole RNA isolate, giving expressed TCRB sequences. Repertoires were generated with immunoSEQ multiplex PCR, while TCRdb's copy carries only in-frame clones and drops some. The data contain hundreds of thousands of clones, roughly an eighth of them singletons. General study points: A moderate, significant TCRB CDR3 shortening appeared in type 1 diabetes across four CD4+ subsets.

No antigen has been assigned to these receptors. The source material was naive CD4+ T cells from blood. Receptors originate from a young man with type 1 diabetes.

The chain combines TRBV29-1 with TRBJ2-3; no clear D gene. Germline lookup yields CDR1 SQVTM and CDR2 ANQGSEA. The CDR3 covers 14 residues. The V and J ends lost 6 bases and 1 base respectively, with 14 bases between them. The CDR3: CSVDVGLGTDTQYF. CDR3 nucleotide sequence: TGCAGCGTCGACGTAGGTTTAGGCACAGATACGCAGTATTTT.

The V and J genes are TRBV28 and TRBJ2-4; the D gene is possibly TRBD2 (6 bases). Trimming took off 2 bases at V and 6 bases at J, with 14 bases between the two ends. The CDR3 consists of 15 residues. Germline CDR1 reads MDHEN; CDR2 reads SYDVKM. CDR3 in DNA: TGTGCCAGCAGTTTACTCTCCCGGGGGTCAAACATTCAGTACTTC. Protein: CASSLLSRGSNIQYF.

This clone showed up just a few times. Other DNA sequences in this sample translate to the same CDR3. V usage is TRBV30 and J usage is TRBJ1-6, with D possibly TRBD1 on 5 matching bases. This CDR3 comprises 14 residues. The ends were cut back, 8 bases at V and 0 bases at J, with 11 bases in the middle. Germline CDR1 and CDR2: GTSNPN and SVGIG (reference sequence). The CDR3 here is CAGTASSYNSPLHF. DNA for the CDR3: TGTGCCGGGACTGCTAGCTCCTATAATTCACCCCTCCACTTT.

This clone was found a few times. V is TRBV28 and J is TRBJ2-6; tentatively, D is TRBD2 (6 bases). V was clipped by 6 bases and J by 3 bases, with 12 bases between them. The CDR3 is 15 amino acids. CDR1 is MDHEN, CDR2 SYDVKM, per germline. The CDR3, as DNA: TGTGCCAGCAGCTTTGGAGGGGATGGGGCCAACGTCCTGACTTTC. This encodes CASSFGGDGANVLTF.

CDR3 nucleotides: TGTGCCGTGAATTTAGGGGTCCACGAGCAGTACTTC. Translated, it gives CAVNLGVHEQYF. This chain joins TRBV5-4 and TRBJ2-7; possible D gene TRBD1, 5 bases. The CDR3 contains 12 residues. Trimming removed 10 bases at V and 5 bases at J, with 16 bases between. Germline V gene lookup returns CDR1 SGHNT and CDR2 YYREEE (reference sequence).

The chain couples TRBV7-9 to TRBJ2-7; D is ambiguous. Between the trimmed V and J ends, which lost 3 bases and 3 bases, there was a span of 6 bases. This CDR3 comprises 12 residues. The germline V gene has CDR1 SEHNR and CDR2 FQNEAQ (reference sequence). CDR3 coding DNA: TGTGCCAGCAGCTTCTCCCGCTACGAGCAGTACTTC. Encoded protein: CASSFSRYEQYF.

The CDR3 spells CASRRGGTEAFF. CDR3 DNA sequence: TGTGCCAGCAGGCGAGGGGGCACTGAAGCTTTCTTT. The rearrangement links TRBV2 to TRBJ1-1; a possible D gene is TRBD1 (6 bases). Germline CDR1 reads SNHLY; CDR2 reads FYNNEI. CDR3 length equals 12 residues. Trimming stripped 6 bases from V and 4 bases from J, with 9 bases between. Drawing the rest from reference TRBV2 and TRBJ1-1, the complete variable domain is EPEVTQTPSHQVTQMGQEVILRCVPISNHLYFYWYRQILGQKVEFLVSFYNNEISEKSEIFDDQFSVERPDGSNFTLKIRSTKLEDSAMYFCASRRGGTEAFFGQGTRLTVV.

This clone has a handful of counts. The chain carries TRBV7-2 and TRBJ1-1, with no clear D. The CDR3 extends over 14 amino acids. V was trimmed by 5 bases and J by 1 base, leaving 11 bases between them. Germline V CDR1 and CDR2: SGHTA, FQGNSA. Here the CDR3 reads CASSHLWENTEAFF. The DNA for the CDR3 is TGTGCCAGCAGCCATTTATGGGAGAACACTGAAGCTTTCTTT.

This clone has a handful of counts. CDR3 in amino acids: CASSFQALNTEAFF. The CDR3 nucleotides read TGTGCCAGCAGCTTCCAGGCCCTGAACACTGAAGCTTTCTTT. The chain is built from TRBV7-9 and TRBJ1-1; D call uncertain. This CDR3 contains 14 residues. The germline gives CDR1 SEHNR, CDR2 FQNEAQ (reference sequence). The germline V and J ends were trimmed by 3 bases and 0 bases, with 8 bases remaining between them.

The chain combines TRBV14 with TRBJ2-5; 12 bases match TRBD2. CDR1 is SGHDN, CDR2 FVKESK, per germline. After removal of 4 bases from V and 5 bases from J, the junction contained 5 bases not matched to a gene. The CDR3 sequence is 15 residues long. The CDR3 reads CASSRLAGAGETQYF. CDR3 coding DNA: TGTGCCAGCAGCCGACTAGCGGGGGCAGGGGAGACCCAGTACTTC.

For this clone: This same CDR3 is encoded by further DNA sequences in the sample. The chain has TRBV2 and TRBJ2-5; 8 bases match TRBD1. Germline loops: CDR1 SNHLY, CDR2 FYNNEI. The J segment lost 7 bases and the V segment lost 6 bases, leaving 4 bases of the junction unmatched. This CDR3 has 12 amino acids. The CDR3 here is CASSGTGGTQYF. The CDR3 DNA sequence: TGTGCCAGCAGCGGGACAGGTGGGACCCAGTACTTC.

The table lists this clone with a few counts. This chain joins TRBV7-9 and TRBJ1-5; D remains unclear. Germline V gene data show CDR1 as SEHNR and CDR2 as FQNEAQ (reference sequence). The CDR3 spans 12 residues. Trimming took 5 bases from V and 11 from J, leaving 13 bases between them. In nucleotides, the CDR3 is TGTGCCAGCAGCCTATCTTCGGGAGCCCAGCATTTT. Translation: CASSLSSGAQHF.

The rearrangement uses TRBV6-5 and TRBJ2-1; D might be TRBD1 (6 bases). V lost 5 bases to trimming and J lost 5 bases, with 16 bases between them. Germline V lookup: CDR1 MNHEY, CDR2 SVGAGI. The CDR3 length is 15 residues. The CDR3 DNA sequence: TGTGCCAGCAGTCGCTCCGGGACACTGAACAATGAGCAGTTCTTC. It specifies CASSRSGTLNNEQFF.

The chain carries TRBV5-1 and TRBJ2-1, with TRBD2 identical over 7 bases. Unmatched junction bases numbered 8, after V lost 2 bases and J lost 0 bases. This CDR3 region has 17 residues. CDR1 is SGHRS, CDR2 YFSETQ, per germline. For the CDR3, the DNA is TGCGCCAGCAGCTTCTCTAGCGGAGCGAGCTCCTACAATGAGCAGTTCTTC. It yields the protein CASSFSSGASSYNEQFF.